The 23 T cell receptor beta chains given below trace back to one sample, sequenced in a study of shared clonotypes between healthy human individuals. The method was immunoSEQ multiplex PCR; TCRdb's version includes in-frame clones alone and lacks a portion of them. This sample carries around 2.5 million clones, 80% to 95% of them seen once, and the ten largest clones take around 0.37%. Sequencing was done on a sample of naive CD4+ T cells from PBMCs. The subset here: CD45RA+ positively selected. Receptor source: a young man in good health. Some clones in this sample may be carry-over from other donors' samples.

V is TRBV28 and J is TRBJ2-1; D might be TRBD1 or TRBD2, each matching 5 bases. There are 16 residues in the CDR3. V shed 4 bases and J shed 7 bases, with 20 bases lying between them. Per germline, CDR1 MDHEN and CDR2 SYDVKM. The CDR3: CASSSPVRDQWNEQFF. CDR3 nucleotides: TGTGCCAGCAGTTCCCCGGTCAGGGACCAATGGAATGAGCAGTTCTTC.

This sequence joins TRBV5-4 and TRBJ1-1; the match to TRBD1 covers 7 bases. The germline V gene encodes CDR1 SGHNT and CDR2 YYREEE (reference sequence). CDR3 size: 15 residues. Losses at the gene ends were 2 bases for V and 1 base for J; bases not matched to a gene: 5. The CDR3 nucleotides read TGTGCCAGCAGCTTCGGGGGACAGCCGAACACTGAAGCTTTCTTT. Its translation: CASSFGGQPNTEAFF.

In its sample, this clone was seen once. CDR3 DNA: TGCGCCAGCAGCTTGTACAACAGGGGCCCACTAGCAACTAATGAAAAACTGTTTTTT. Protein sequence: CASSLYNRGPLATNEKLFF. The chain is built from TRBV5-1 and TRBJ1-4, with 7 nucleotides matching TRBD1. CDR1 is SGHRS and CDR2 is YFSETQ in the germline V gene. V lost 1 base and J lost 0; bases outside the gene matches: 12. The CDR3 length is 19 residues.

The chain is built from TRBV7-9 and TRBJ1-2; D not certain. Germline V gene data show CDR1 as SEHNR and CDR2 as FQNEAQ (reference sequence). V lost 0 bases, J lost 4 bases, and 6 bases lay in between. This CDR3 is 13 amino acids long. For the CDR3, the DNA is TGTGCCAGCAGCTTAGCAGACCCCTATGGCTACACCTTC. As protein: CASSLADPYGYTF.

The chain uses TRBV28 and TRBJ2-2; weak D call: TRBD2 (5 bases). This CDR3 has 17 amino acids. Germline CDR1 is MDHEN and CDR2 is SYDVKM. V was trimmed by 3 bases and J by 6 bases, leaving 20 bases between them. As DNA, the CDR3 is TGTGCCAGCAGTTTGGGCGGCGGGCCTTGGACGGCCGGGGAGCTGTTTTTT. Translation: CASSLGGGPWTAGELFF.

The chain has TRBV4-1 and TRBJ1-5, with TRBD1 as a possible D gene (6 bases). CDR3 length: 17 residues. Looked up from germline, CDR1 is MGHRA and CDR2 is YSYEKL. Trimming took off 4 bases at V and 1 base at J, with 17 bases between the two ends. This CDR3 is CASSPLGQGQSNQPQHF. Written as DNA, the CDR3 is TGCGCCAGCAGCCCGCTGGGACAAGGCCAAAGCAATCAGCCCCAGCATTTT.

This clone has a single count. V gene TRBV18 combines with J gene TRBJ2-3; TRBD2 matches 10 bases. CDR1 KGHSH and CDR2 LQKENI come from the germline V gene. CDR3 length equals 14 residues. V shed 4 bases, J shed 5 bases, and the junction held 3 bases outside the gene matches. The CDR3 DNA reads as TGTGCCAGCTCACTGAGCGGGAGGGGAGATACGCAGTATTTT. Translated: CASSLSGRGDTQYF.

The J gene is TRBJ1-1, the V gene TRBV2, with 11 bases lining up with TRBD1. Germline-derived CDR1 and CDR2 are SNHLY and FYNNEI. After removal of 7 bases from V and 11 bases from J, the junction contained 18 bases not matched to a gene. This CDR3 has 16 residues. In DNA, the CDR3 is TGTGCCAGCATGAACCTCCCCGGGACAGGGGGTGGGAGGGCTTTCTTT. Protein product: CASMNLPGTGGGRAFF.

The genes are TRBV6-6 and TRBJ1-1; 8 nucleotides align to TRBD1. Germline V CDR1 and CDR2: MNHNY, SVGAGI (reference sequence). V shed 6 bases, J shed 4 bases, and the junction held 7 bases outside the gene matches. The CDR3 consists of 14 residues. The CDR3 loop reads CASSKQGEVTEAFF. The CDR3 bases are TGTGCCAGCAGCAAACAGGGGGAGGTCACTGAAGCTTTCTTT.

The rearrangement links TRBV5-1 to TRBJ1-4, with a possible D match to TRBD1 (6 bases). The CDR3 contains 16 residues. Trimming removed 3 bases from V and 8 bases from J, with 20 bases in between. Germline values: CDR1 SGHRS, CDR2 YFSETQ. In nucleotides, the CDR3 is TGCGCCAGCAGCTCCAAGGGGGGCGGGCGGGGCGAAAAACTGTTTTTT. Translating gives CASSSKGGGRGEKLFF.

V gene TRBV7-3 combines with J gene TRBJ2-5; unclear D gene. The CDR3 spans 13 residues. V lost 2 bases, J lost 5 bases, and 9 bases lay in between. Germline V gives CDR1 SGHTA, CDR2 FQGTGA. CDR3 nucleotide sequence: TGTGCCAGCAGCTTACGACTCCGGGAGACCCAGTACTTC. It translates to CASSLRLRETQYF.

This clone has just one count. The chain uses TRBV5-4 and TRBJ2-2; 10 positions agree with TRBD1. CDR1 is SGHNT, CDR2 YYREEE, per germline (reference sequence). This CDR3 contains 16 residues. The V and J ends lost 2 bases and 3 bases, in that order; junction bases with no gene match: 4. CDR3 sequence (DNA): TGTGCCAGCAGCTTCCCGGGACAGGGGTACACCGGGGAGCTGTTTTTT. This gives the protein CASSFPGQGYTGELFF.

J is TRBJ2-4 and V is TRBV5-4; D call uncertain. Trimming shortened V by 0 bases and J by 6 bases, and 10 bases separated the two germline ends. This CDR3 is 14 amino acids long. CDR1 SGHNT and CDR2 YYREEE come from the germline V gene (reference sequence). CDR3 DNA sequence: TGTGCCAGCAGCTTGGGAGCAGCCCGAAACATTCAGTACTTC. Translating gives CASSLGAARNIQYF.

The CDR3, as DNA: TGTGCCAGCACCACATACCAGAGACTAGCGGGAGGTTCCTACAATGAGCAGTTCTTC. Residues: CASTTYQRLAGGSYNEQFF. The genes are TRBV27 and TRBJ2-1; 13 positions match TRBD2. The CDR3 loop spans 19 amino acids. Trimming removed 7 bases from V and 1 base from J; junction bases left unmatched: 13. The germline gives CDR1 MNHEY, CDR2 SMNVEV (reference sequence).

The chain is built from TRBV4-3 and TRBJ2-1; 7 bases map to TRBD2. The CDR3 runs 20 residues. Germline assignment: CDR1 LGHNA and CDR2 YSLEER. V lost 7 bases and J lost 3; bases outside the gene matches: 24. The CDR3 reads CASTQGGVASAQGLYNEQFF. CDR3 sequence (DNA): TGCGCCAGCACCCAGGGAGGGGTTGCTAGCGCTCAGGGCCTCTACAATGAGCAGTTCTTC.

This chain joins TRBV7-2 and TRBJ1-2, with TRBD1 as a possible D gene (6 bases). There are 13 residues in the CDR3. Germline CDR1 is SGHTA and CDR2 is FQGNSA. Deletions cut 5 bases from V and 5 bases from J, with 12 bases between. The CDR3 DNA reads TGTGCCAGCAGCCCCCAGGGGTCATATGGCTACACCTTC. As protein: CASSPQGSYGYTF.

The chain links TRBV11-2 to TRBJ2-7; no reliable D call. The CDR3 is made up of 12 amino acids. Germline V gene data show CDR1 as SGHAT and CDR2 as FQNNGV. With 0 bases removed from V and 10 bases from J, the gap between germline ends came to 10 bases. Here the CDR3 DNA reads TGTGCCAGCAGCTTAGATTCATTCCCCCAGTACTTC. It specifies CASSLDSFPQYF.

This chain connects TRBV5-1 to TRBJ2-2; TRBD2 matches 10 bases. The CDR3 sequence is 15 residues long. The trim removed 4 bases at V and 2 bases at J, leaving 2 bases unmatched. CDR1 is SGHRS, CDR2 YFSETQ, per germline. CDR3 amino acids: CASSGTSANTGELFF. CDR3 bases: TGCGCCAGCAGCGGGACTAGCGCTAACACCGGGGAGCTGTTTTTT.

The chain links TRBV18 to TRBJ1-2; D remains ambiguous. Trimming took 3 bases from V and 11 from J, leaving 16 bases between them. Germline V gene lookup returns CDR1 KGHSH and CDR2 LQKENI. This CDR3 region has 13 residues. CDR3 bases: TGTGCCAGCTCACCCCTGGTAGCCGGGCTTTACACCTTC. Encoded protein: CASSPLVAGLYTF.

The chain recombines TRBV5-1 with TRBJ1-2, with D uncertain. The ends were cut back, 2 bases at V and 8 bases at J, with 13 bases in the middle. Germline V gene lookup returns CDR1 SGHRS and CDR2 YFSETQ. The CDR3 extends over 13 amino acids. For the CDR3, the DNA is TGCGCCAGCAGCTTCCAAGCCCCTGAGGGCTACACCTTC. Its protein is CASSFQAPEGYTF.

This clone showed up just once. The chain employs TRBV5-1 and TRBJ1-1; D perhaps matches TRBD1 (6 bases). The CDR3 contains 15 residues. The germline gives CDR1 SGHRS, CDR2 YFSETQ. Trimming removed 6 bases at V and 3 bases at J, with 18 bases between. The CDR3 bases are TGCGCCAGCAATGAACAGGGAGGATTGTACACTGAAGCTTTCTTT. This gives the protein CASNEQGGLYTEAFF.

This chain links TRBV18 with TRBJ2-3; D not resolved. This CDR3 region has 14 residues. The V and J ends lost 2 bases and 4 bases respectively, with 10 bases between them. CDR1 and CDR2 from the germline V gene are KGHSH and LQKENI. The CDR3 DNA reads as TGTGCCAGCTCACCATGGTTCCCCCCAGATACGCAGTATTTT. Translated, it gives CASSPWFPPDTQYF.

J is TRBJ2-7 and V is TRBV7-8, with 7 bases that match TRBD2. V shed 5 bases and J 1 base; nucleotides not matched to a gene: 11. Germline values: CDR1 SGHVS, CDR2 FQNEAQ. This CDR3 is built from 16 residues. CDR3 sequence: CASSPRGGSKSYEQYF. The CDR3, as DNA: TGTGCCAGCAGCCCCCGCGGCGGGAGTAAATCCTACGAGCAGTACTTC.